The clone carrying this T cell receptor (beta chain) is a singleton in its sample. The CDR3 contains 15 residues. The V gene end was trimmed by 6 bases and the J gene end by 4 bases; junction bases not matched to a gene: 4. Germline lookup yields CDR1 LGHNT and CDR2 FRNRAP. These data originate in a study of blood T cell repertoires in COVID-19. Study-wide background: Samples representing acute and convalescent COVID-19 were sourced from the United States, Italy and Spain. T cells, B-cell-depleted T cells, or PBMCs supplied cDNA or gDNA.

Original handling: Estimated nucleated cell counts came from reference gene primer amplification. The data were produced by immunoSEQ multiplex PCR, yet TCRdb's version contains in-frame clones alone and is incomplete. That table gives V, J and clone size, and the DNA gave D and trimming. The sample has 46,000 or so clones, around 90% seen once; the top ten hold 15% to 20%. The TCR originated in a man between 65 and 79 years old with active COVID-19. Specimen: peripheral blood. The chain carries TRBV12-5 and TRBJ2-5, with TRBD2 identical over 14 bases. Here the CDR3 DNA reads TGTGCTAGTGGGGGGGGACTAGCGGGAGTAGAGACCCAGTACTTC. Protein: CASGGGLAGVETQYF.